This T cell receptor (beta chain) was recovered during a study of cytomegalovirus exposure and HLA in healthy donors. Study-level points and caveats: Confirmation was obtained in vitro that a few CMV-associated chains are specific for CMV antigens. Per a later analysis, 18,000 or so TCR beta sequences showed association with HLA alleles at 0.05 false discovery rate. A later analysis, which compared TCR beta chains of equal frequency, found the HLA-associated ones more clonally expanded.

The study ran its PCR with 60 Vbeta and 13 Jbeta primers. Clones were sequenced by immunoSEQ multiplex PCR, and TCRdb holds only the in-frame ones, with some missing. Its table lists tens of thousands of clones. Each donor was healthy, and each was a bone marrow donor. Concerning this clone: The antigen remains unidentified.

Germline lookup yields CDR1 SGHRS and CDR2 YFSETQ. This CDR3 contains 14 residues. Trimming at V came to 8 bases and at J to 0 bases, leaving 5 bases not matched to a gene. What was sequenced was PBMCs. This rearrangement joins TRBV5-1 to TRBJ2-1, with TRBD1 matching 7 bases. The sequence was obtained from a male donor in good health and CMV-seronegative. The CDR3 bases are TGCGCCAGTCAAGGACAGGTCTCCTACAATGAGCAGTTCTTC. This gives the protein CASQGQVSYNEQFF.